This T cell receptor (beta chain) was found in a study of blood T cell repertoires in COVID-19. Study summary: PBMCs, B-cell-depleted T cells, or T cells were the source of the cDNA or gDNA that made up the material.

With 0 bases clipped from V and 0 bases from J, the junction kept 9 bases outside the gene matches. Germline V gene lookup returns CDR1 SGHDT and CDR2 YYEEEE. The CDR3 consists of 17 residues. Authors' methods: Estimation of nucleated cell counts relied on the amplification of reference gene primers. This table comes from immunoSEQ multiplex PCR, and its TCRdb copy is limited to in-frame clones, with some not included. The V and J calls and clone size were taken over from that table, and D and trimming were inferred from the DNA. The table has some 200,000 clones, roughly 83% seen once. Individuals aged roughly 18 to 95 years were recruited from approximately 22 US areas. Cohorts were based on clinical histories the participants reported.

V usage is TRBV5-6 and J usage is TRBJ2-7; 7 nucleotides match TRBD1. This sequence originates from a middle-aged woman with acute COVID-19. Sample: PBMCs or T cells enriched from blood (not recorded which). CDR3 region: CASSLAPLGQSSYEQYF. The CDR3 DNA reads TGTGCCAGCAGCTTGGCCCCCTTGGGACAGTCCTCCTACGAGCAGTACTTC.